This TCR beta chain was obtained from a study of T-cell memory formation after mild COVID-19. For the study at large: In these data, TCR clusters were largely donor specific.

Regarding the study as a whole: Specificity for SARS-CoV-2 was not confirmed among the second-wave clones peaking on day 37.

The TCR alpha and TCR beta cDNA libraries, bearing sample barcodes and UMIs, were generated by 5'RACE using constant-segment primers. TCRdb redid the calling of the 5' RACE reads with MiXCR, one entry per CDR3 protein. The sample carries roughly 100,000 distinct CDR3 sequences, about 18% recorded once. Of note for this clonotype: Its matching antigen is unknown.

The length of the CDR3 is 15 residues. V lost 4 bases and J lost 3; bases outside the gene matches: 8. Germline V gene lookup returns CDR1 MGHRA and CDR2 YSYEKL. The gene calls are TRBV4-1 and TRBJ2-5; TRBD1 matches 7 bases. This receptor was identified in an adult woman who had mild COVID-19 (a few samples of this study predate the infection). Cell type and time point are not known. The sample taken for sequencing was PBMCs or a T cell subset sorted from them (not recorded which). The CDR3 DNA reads TGCGCCAGCAGCCTCGGTCCCGGGACAGAAGAGACCCAGTACTTC. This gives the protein CASSLGPGTEETQYF.